A selection of T cell receptor beta chains follows, all from one sample in a study of tumor-infiltrating lymphocytes in glioblastoma multiforme. Using its own MiXCR run on the multiplex PCR reads, TCRdb lists one record per CDR3 protein. The sample shows about 8,400 distinct CDR3 sequences, about 74% of them seen only once. The sample taken for sequencing was brain tumor tissue. The origin of the receptors is a male donor with glioblastoma. Both conserved end residues are part of each CDR3. D genes are given only for firm matches. Size is omitted from some rows. Given values are once, few, many or a class for expanded clones.

D gene	V gene	clone size	J gene	CDR3 DNA	CDR3 protein
-	TRBV6-2/TRBV6-3	-	TRBJ2-1	TGTGCCAGCTTGGAATATTTGGGAAATGAGCAGTTCTTC	CASLEYLGNEQFF
-	TRBV5-4	-	TRBJ2-3	TGTGCCAGCAGCCCGCGCTCCCGAGCAGATACGCAGTATTTT	CASSPRSRADTQYF
-	TRBV28	-	TRBJ2-7	TGTGCCAGCAGTTTGGGCGTCGAGCAGTACTTC	CASSLGVEQYF
TRBD2	TRBV29-1	-	TRBJ2-7	TGCAGCGTGAATGGGGCTAGCGGATCCTATGAGCAGTACTTC	CSVNGASGSYEQYF
-	TRBV11-2	-	TRBJ1-2	TGTGCCAGCAGCTTAGGAACCGGAACCTCATCCCACTACACCTTC	CASSLGTGTSSHYTF
-	TRBV6-5	once	TRBJ1-5	TGTGCCCAGTTCTGGGGACCTACATCAGCCCCAGCATTT	CAQFWGPTSAPAF
-	TRBV29-1	-	TRBJ2-1	TGCAGCTTCGGAGGGCCCAATGAGCAGTTCTTC	CSFGGPNEQFF
TRBD2	TRBV12-3/TRBV12-4	-	TRBJ2-3	TGTGCCAGCAGGGCTAGCGGGAGAACAGATACGCAGTATTTT	CASRASGRTDTQYF
-	TRBV29-1	-	TRBJ2-1	TGCAGGTCCCTGAGACTAGGGGACTCCTACAATGAGGAGTTCTTC	CRSLRLGDSYNEEFF
-	TRBV6-1	medium-sized	TRBJ2-2	TGTGCCAGCACCCTCGGACAGACCGGGGAGCTGTTTTTT	CASTLGQTGELFF
TRBD1	TRBV11-2	-	TRBJ1-6	TGTGCCAGCAGCTCATCCGGGGACAGGGTTCAGGGTAATTCACCCCTCCACTTT	CASSSSGDRVQGNSPLHF
-	TRBV11-2	once	TRBJ1-3	TGTGCCAGCAGCCAGCCCAGGGAGATGAAAACCATATATTTT	CASSQPREMKTIYF
TRBD1	TRBV11-3	few	TRBJ1-2	TGTGCCAGCAGCTTAGGGGGGACAGGACTCAGCTATGGCTACACCTTC	CASSLGGTGLSYGYTF
TRBD2	TRBV6-2/TRBV6-3	-	TRBJ2-7	TGTGCCAGGCTTGGGGCTAGCGGTTACGAGCAGTACTTC	CARLGASGYEQYF
-	TRBV20-1	-	TRBJ2-1	TGCAGTGCTAAAGATGAGGCATGGCTGTGTGAGCAGTTCTTC	CSAKDEAWLCEQFF
TRBD2	TRBV11-2	-	TRBJ2-1	TGTGCCAGCAGCTTATATTTCCCACCCTCTCCGGGAGGTGGGGATAAGCAGTTCTTC	CASSLYFPPSPGGGDKQFF
TRBD2	TRBV12-5	-	TRBJ2-2	TGTGCTAGTGGTTTGATGGCGGGAGTGAGGTTCGCCGGGGAGCTGTCCTTT	CASGLMAGVRFAGELSF
TRBD2	TRBV11-2	-	TRBJ2-1	TGTGCCAGCAGCTTAGGAACTCTAGCGGGAGAGATTGATGAGCAGTTCTTC	CASSLGTLAGEIDEQFF
-	TRBV11-2	-	TRBJ2-2	TGTGCCAGCACCCCCTCATTCGGCCAAGGGCTGGCGGTAAACACCAGGGAGCTGTTTTTC	CASTPSFGQGLAVNTRELFF
-	TRBV7-2	many	TRBJ2-3	TGTGCCAGCAGCTCGAACAGGGAGGACGGAGCGGGTACGCAGTATTTT	CASSSNREDGAGTQYF
-	TRBV11-2	-	TRBJ1-2	TGTGCCAGCAGCTTACAATCTCTCGACTACACCTTC	CASSLQSLDYTF
-	TRBV6-5	once	TRBJ1-6	TGTGCCAGCACACGGGACACAAGCTATAATTCACCCCTCCACTTT	CASTRDTSYNSPLHF
-	TRBV6-5	few	TRBJ2-2	TGCGCCAGCAGTTACGTGCCAGGGGTGAGCACCGGGGAGCTGCTTTTT	CASSYVPGVSTGELLF
-	TRBV20-1	-	TRBJ1-4	TGCTGTGCTAGTGTGCGCAATGAAAAACTGTTTTTT	CCASVRNEKLFF
-	TRBV24-1	many	TRBJ2-1	TGTGCCACCAGTGGGACAGTGTCCTACAATGAGCAGTTCTTC	CATSGTVSYNEQFF
-	TRBV2	-	TRBJ2-7	TGTGCCAGCAGTGAAATGGGAGCATGGGGAACCCCCAGCCAGCAGTACTTC	CASSEMGAWGTPSQQYF
TRBD1	TRBV11-2	few	TRBJ2-5	TGTGCCAGCAGCTCAGGACAGGGGGAAGAGACCCAGTACTTC	CASSSGQGEETQYF
-	TRBV11-3	-	TRBJ2-1	TGCGCCAGCAGTTTCGGACGGCCCAATGAGCAGTTCTTC	CASSFGRPNEQFF
TRBD1	TRBV6-1	-	TRBJ2-5	TGTGCCAGCAGGACCAGGGGGCGGCCGCAAGAGACCCAGTACTTC	CASRTRGRPQETQYF
TRBD2	TRBV4-2	-	TRBJ2-1	TGTGCCAGCAGCCAATTTTTGGCGGGAGGGCCAGGATACAGCAATGAGCAGTTCTTC	CASSQFLAGGPGYSNEQFF
-	TRBV11-2	few	TRBJ2-3	TGTGCCAGCAGCTTAGAGAGGGGGAATGAGCAGTATTTT	CASSLERGNEQYF
-	TRBV29-1	once	TRBJ2-7	TGCAGCATAAGACCGGGGGCCTACGAGCAGTACTTC	CSIRPGAYEQYF
TRBD1	TRBV11-2	-	TRBJ2-1	TGTGCCAGCAGCTTAGCAGGAAGGGGGCCTACGTGCAATGAGCAGTTCTTC	CASSLAGRGPTCNEQFF
-	TRBV11-1	-	TRBJ2-1	TGTGCCTGCAGCACAGGGGGGCTAGCGGGAAAGTTCTTC	CACSTGGLAGKFF
-	TRBV20-1	-	TRBJ2-5	TGCAGTGCTAGGGGTGCTGGGACCCAGTACTTC	CSARGAGTQYF
-	TRBV11-3	-	TRBJ2-2	TGTGCCAGCAGAAGCACCTCCAGACTAGAGGGAGAAACCGGGGAGCTGTTTTTT	CASRSTSRLEGETGELFF
TRBD1	TRBV12-3/TRBV12-4	once	TRBJ2-3	TGTGCCAGCAGGAGACAGGGGGCAGGTACGCAATATTTT	CASRRQGAGTQYF
TRBD1	TRBV5-6	-	TRBJ2-1	TGTGCCAGCAGCCTGGGAGTCGACAGGGCCTACAATGAGCAGTTCTTC	CASSLGVDRAYNEQFF
TRBD2	TRBV11-2	-	TRBJ2-2	TGTGCCAACACCTCCTCGTTCGGCCAAGGGCTAGCGGTAAACACCGGGGAGCTGTTTTTT	CANTSSFGQGLAVNTGELFF
TRBD2	TRBV6-1	-	TRBJ2-1	TGTGCCAGCGGGGGGGGGGACTTCCACAATGAGCACTTCTTC	CASGGGDFHNEHFF
-	TRBV5-5	-	TRBJ2-1	TGTGCCAGCAGCCTAACGGGGGAGTCCAACATTGAGCAGTTCTTC	CASSLTGESNIEQFF
TRBD2	TRBV29-1	-	TRBJ2-7	TGCAGCGTTGCCGGACTAGCTGGGGGCCCCTACGAGCAGTACTTC	CSVAGLAGGPYEQYF
TRBD2	TRBV20-1	-	TRBJ2-3	TGCAGTGCTAGTCGACCCGGACTAGCGGGAGGGCCGAGTAGCATAGATACACAGTATTTT	CSASRPGLAGGPSSIDTQYF